Following are 15 T cell receptor beta chains from one sample sequenced in a study of blood T cell repertoires in COVID-19 (dated by TCRdb to 2020 to 2022). Libraries were prepared through the immunoSEQ multiplex PCR assay. TCRdb holds this immuneACCESS table with in-frame rearrangements only. Some clones are missing; in checked studies, unresolved V genes explain under half, and the rest has no known cause. Here the sample has about 200,000 clones; more than 75% occur a single time. Under 6.5% of the sample is held by the ten biggest clonotypes. Sequencing input: peripheral blood. The source is a man between 40 and 49 years old with active or convalescent COVID-19.

This chain joins TRBV28 and TRBJ2-7; TRBD2 agrees at 7 bases. Germline V gene data show CDR1 as MDHEN and CDR2 as SYDVKM. J gave up 4 bases and V 2 bases, and 2 bases lay outside the gene matches. This CDR3 is 13 amino acids long. The CDR3 reads CASSLSGNYEQYF. Written as DNA, the CDR3 is TGTGCCAGCAGTTTAAGCGGGAATTACGAGCAGTACTTC.

The V call is TRBV2, the J call TRBJ2-7; D possibly corresponds to TRBD1 (6 bases). Germline V lookup: CDR1 SNHLY, CDR2 FYNNEI. Trimming removed 6 bases at V and 2 bases at J, with 17 bases between. CDR3 length: 15 amino acids. Here the CDR3 reads CASSGSRDNAYEQYF. The CDR3 nucleotides read TGTGCCAGCAGCGGCAGCCGGGACAACGCCTACGAGCAGTACTTC.

V is TRBV6-5 and J is TRBJ1-2; 7 bases are shared with TRBD1. This CDR3 has 13 residues. The germline V gene encodes CDR1 MNHEY and CDR2 SVGAGI. After removal of 6 bases from V and 3 bases from J, the junction contained 4 bases not matched to a gene. CDR3 nucleotides: TGTGCCAGCAGCCACAGGGGCGACTATGGCTACACCTTC. It codes for CASSHRGDYGYTF.

CDR3 sequence reads: CASSSEGRTGSEAFF. For the CDR3, the DNA is TGTGCCAGCAGCTCAGAAGGGCGAACGGGGTCTGAAGCTTTCTTT. J is TRBJ1-1 and V is TRBV7-9; D call uncertain. The germline gives CDR1 SEHNR, CDR2 FQNEAQ (reference sequence). Trimming left V 4 bases short and J 6 bases short, with 18 bases between. The CDR3 sequence is 15 residues long.

J is TRBJ2-3 and V is TRBV2; 15 bases are shared with TRBD2. The CDR3 covers 16 residues. Trimming took 6 bases from V and 5 from J; bases not matched to a gene: 6. CDR1 is SNHLY and CDR2 is FYNNEI in the germline V gene. The CDR3 reads CASRDRTSGRGDTQYF. The CDR3 DNA follows: TGTGCCAGCAGAGATAGGACTAGCGGGAGGGGAGATACGCAGTATTTT.

The chain is built from TRBV2 and TRBJ1-6; D may be TRBD1 (5 bases). The CDR3 covers 14 residues. V lost 4 bases and J 4 bases, leaving 8 bases between the germline ends. Germline CDR1 is SNHLY and CDR2 is FYNNEI. The CDR3, as DNA: TGTGCCAGCAGTGCGACAGTTTATAATTCACCCCTCCACTTT. Residues: CASSATVYNSPLHF.

The chain has TRBV27 and TRBJ2-7; 10 nucleotides agree with TRBD1. The CDR3 runs 15 residues. The germline V gene has CDR1 MNHEY and CDR2 SMNVEV (reference sequence). The trim removed 5 bases at V and 6 bases at J, leaving 10 bases unmatched. CDR3: CASSIPGTGVAEQYF. CDR3 nucleotides: TGTGCCAGCAGTATACCGGGGACAGGGGTTGCCGAGCAGTACTTC.

J is TRBJ1-1 and V is TRBV7-8; TRBD1 is a possible D gene (5 bases). This CDR3 is built from 17 residues. Trimming left V 5 bases short and J 6 bases short, with 25 bases between. Germline values: CDR1 SGHVS, CDR2 FQNEAQ. The CDR3 DNA follows: TGTGCCAGCAGCAAACGGGAGGGGCGTCGGGTTGGGGCTGAAGCTTTCTTT. It translates to CASSKREGRRVGAEAFF.

The gene calls are TRBV9 and TRBJ2-3; tentatively, D is TRBD2 (5 bases). Germline CDR1 SGDLS, CDR2 YYNGEE. This CDR3 comprises 15 residues. Trimming removed 0 bases at V and 0 bases at J, with 8 bases between. For the CDR3, the DNA is TGTGCCAGCAGCGTAGCGGGGTCTAGCACAGATACGCAGTATTTT. This gives the protein CASSVAGSSTDTQYF.

This rearrangement joins TRBV21-1 to TRBJ1-5. TRBV21-1 is a listed pseudogene. The CDR3 runs 13 residues. The CDR3 DNA reads TGTGCCAGCAGCAAAGGGGGGGGTCAGCCCCAGCATTTT. It codes for CASSKGGGQPQHF.

The chain carries TRBV9 and TRBJ2-7, with 8 bases aligning to TRBD2. The CDR3 has 14 residues. Trimming at V came to 4 bases and at J to 6 bases, leaving 9 bases not matched to a gene. The germline gives CDR1 SGDLS, CDR2 YYNGEE. CDR3: CASSPGGREVEQYF. DNA of the CDR3: TGTGCCAGCAGCCCGGGGGGGCGGGAGGTCGAGCAGTACTTC.

The gene calls are TRBV11-3 and TRBJ2-2, with TRBD2 identical over 11 bases. V lost 4 bases to trimming and J lost 5 bases; unmatched junction nucleotides: 12. This CDR3 comprises 18 residues. Germline lookup yields CDR1 SGHNT and CDR2 YENEEA. In DNA form, the CDR3 reads TGTGCCAGCAGCTCCCTATTTAGCGGGAGGGCCAATACCGGGGAGCTGTTTTTT. Translating gives CASSSLFSGRANTGELFF. The full variable domain, its missing parts supplied by reference TRBV11-3 and TRBJ2-2, is EAGVVQSPRYKIIEKKQPVAFWCNPISGHNTLYWYLQNLGQGPELLIRYENEEAVDDSQLPKDRFSAERLKGVDSTLKIQPAELGDSAVYLCASSSLFSGRANTGELFFGEGSRLTVL.

This chain connects TRBV5-4 to TRBJ1-1, with 11 nucleotides matching TRBD1. V shed 0 bases and J 8 bases; nucleotides not matched to a gene: 6. The CDR3 is 15 residues long. CDR1 is SGHNT, CDR2 YYREEE, per germline (reference sequence). As DNA, the CDR3 is TGTGCCAGCAGCTTGGAGGGGACAGGGGGAGCGGAAGCTTTCTTT. Its translation: CASSLEGTGGAEAFF. The whole variable domain, remainder taken from reference TRBV5-4 and TRBJ1-1, is ETGVTQSPTHLIKTRGQQVTLRCSSQSGHNTVSWYQQALGQGPQFIFQYYREEENGRGNFPPRFSGLQFPNYSSELNVNALELDDSALYLCASSLEGTGGAEAFFGQGTRLTVV.

CDR3 region: CASSVRTGESGYTF. In DNA, the CDR3 is TGTGCCAGCAGCGTACGGACAGGGGAGTCGGGCTACACCTTC. The chain recombines TRBV9 with TRBJ1-2, with 9 bases aligning to TRBD1. Germline V gene lookup returns CDR1 SGDLS and CDR2 YYNGEE. The CDR3 loop spans 14 amino acids. The ends lost 1 base at V and 8 bases at J; junction bases unmatched: 6.

This clone was recorded many times. The chain combines TRBV6-5 with TRBJ1-2; TRBD1 matches at 11 bases. J lost 4 bases, V lost 6 bases, and 7 bases had no gene match. Germline-derived CDR1 and CDR2 are MNHEY and SVGAGI. This CDR3 has 15 amino acids. CDR3 in amino acids: CASRLGQGASYGYTF. The CDR3 DNA follows: TGTGCCAGCAGATTAGGACAGGGGGCTAGCTATGGCTACACCTTC.